A single sample gave rise to the 19 T cell receptor beta chains below, sequenced in a study of shared clonotypes between healthy human individuals. The assay was immunoSEQ multiplex PCR, and TCRdb's table has in-frame clones only and misses some. The sample includes about 500,000 clones, 60% to 80% seen only once; the top ten take more than 10%. Sequenced input: PBMCs. The origin of the receptors is a woman aged 35 to 49 in good health. Some clones in this sample may be carry-over from other donors' samples.

The chain employs TRBV28 and TRBJ2-7, with 8 bases lining up with TRBD1. V was pared by 5 bases and J by 4 bases, with 4 bases of the junction left unmatched. The CDR3 runs to 13 residues. Germline V gene lookup returns CDR1 MDHEN and CDR2 SYDVKM. CDR3 residues: CASSPGGAYEQYF. The CDR3, as DNA: TGTGCCAGCAGTCCAGGGGGCGCGTACGAGCAGTACTTC.

This clone was counted ten times or more. This sample includes further DNA sequences coding for the same CDR3. The chain employs TRBV10-2 and TRBJ1-4; a weak D match, TRBD1 (5 bases). Trimming took 2 bases from V and 4 from J, leaving 11 bases between them. Germline CDR1 WSHSY, CDR2 SAAADI. The CDR3 is 15 residues long. The CDR3 is CASSERRQLNEKLFF. For the CDR3, the DNA is TGCGCCAGCAGTGAGCGACGACAGCTTAATGAAAAACTGTTTTTT.

V usage is TRBV9 and J usage is TRBJ1-1, with D possibly being TRBD1 (5 bases). Germline V gene data show CDR1 as SGDLS and CDR2 as YYNGEE. Trimming left V 0 bases short and J 5 bases short, with 11 bases between. CDR3 length: 14 residues. The CDR3 DNA reads TGTGCCAGCAGCGTAGCAACGGGGGGGACTGAAGCTTTCTTT. Translation: CASSVATGGTEAFF.

The V call is TRBV19, the J call TRBJ2-1, with a weak D call TRBD2 (6 bases). The CDR3 totals 15 residues. The ends were cut back, 7 bases at V and 1 base at J, with 14 bases in the middle. The germline V gene has CDR1 LNHDA and CDR2 SQIVND (reference sequence). CDR3 loop: CASISRRGSYNEQFF. The CDR3 DNA follows: TGTGCCAGTATCTCCCGGAGGGGTTCCTACAATGAGCAGTTCTTC.

The J gene is TRBJ2-5, the V gene TRBV7-2; possible D gene TRBD1, 5 bases. From germline, CDR1 is SGHTA and CDR2 FQGNSA. CDR3 size: 12 residues. V was trimmed by 6 bases and J by 5 bases, leaving 10 bases between them. The CDR3 here is CASRSGLETQYF. The CDR3 DNA sequence: TGTGCCAGCAGGTCAGGGTTGGAGACCCAGTACTTC.

For this clone: The identical CDR3 is also encoded by other nucleotide sequences in the sample. The chain links TRBV5-1 to TRBJ2-3; 8 bases map to TRBD2. The junction had 3 bases not matched to a gene; V was cut back by 8 bases and J by 4 bases. Germline values: CDR1 SGHRS, CDR2 YFSETQ. CDR3 length equals 12 residues. CDR3 nucleotide sequence: TGCGCCAGTAGTAGCGGGGCAGATACGCAGTATTTT. It codes for CASSSGADTQYF.

The rearrangement joins TRBV4-1 to TRBJ2-7; TRBD2 matches 14 bases. This CDR3 spans 19 amino acids. The ends lost 0 bases at V and 4 bases at J; junction bases unmatched: 11. CDR1 MGHRA and CDR2 YSYEKL come from the germline V gene. CDR3 amino acids: CASSQDTAGTSGSGYEQYF. The DNA for the CDR3 is TGCGCCAGCAGCCAAGATACGGCCGGGACTAGCGGGAGTGGGTACGAGCAGTACTTC.

This clone was detected once. The chain is built from TRBV15 and TRBJ1-1; D might be TRBD1 (5 bases). With 6 bases removed from V and 6 bases from J, the gap between germline ends came to 14 bases. This CDR3 is built from 13 residues. Germline-derived CDR1 and CDR2 are LNHNV and YYDKDF (reference sequence). In DNA form, the CDR3 reads TGTGCCACCAGTCGGCAGGGACTAGCTGAAGCTTTCTTT. Translating it yields CATSRQGLAEAFF. The variable domain in full, completed from reference TRBV15 and TRBJ1-1, reads DAMVIQNPRYQVTQFGKPVTLSCSQTLNHNVMYWYQQKSSQAPKLLFHYYDKDFNNEADTPDNFQSRRPNTSFCFLDIRSPGLGDTAMYLCATSRQGLAEAFFGQGTRLTVV.

The chain couples TRBV9 to TRBJ2-7; D is perhaps TRBD1 (6 bases). CDR3 length: 15 amino acids. Germline V gene lookup returns CDR1 SGDLS and CDR2 YYNGEE. V was trimmed by 6 bases and J by 2 bases, leaving 18 bases between them. The CDR3 DNA reads TGTGCCAGCAACAAAACGGCAGGGGCTCCCTACGAGCAGTACTTC. Translating gives CASNKTAGAPYEQYF.

The chain is built from TRBV6-5 and TRBJ1-1, with TRBD1 as a possible D gene (5 bases). Trimming took off 8 bases at V and 6 bases at J, with 16 bases between the two ends. The germline V gene encodes CDR1 MNHEY and CDR2 SVGAGI. This CDR3 is 13 amino acids long. CDR3 region: CASRPGLSAEAFF. The CDR3 nucleotides are TGTGCCAGCCGACCGGGGCTTTCCGCTGAAGCTTTCTTT.

J is TRBJ1-1 and V is TRBV9, with D possibly being TRBD1 (5 bases). With 0 bases removed from V and 5 bases from J, the gap between germline ends came to 11 bases. Germline CDR1 SGDLS, CDR2 YYNGEE. This CDR3 has 14 amino acids. In nucleotides, the CDR3 is TGTGCCAGCAGCGTAGGGGGCAGCCAGACTGAAGCTTTCTTT. Its translation: CASSVGGSQTEAFF.

The genes are TRBV15 and TRBJ1-2; 10 bases fit TRBD1. J gave up 6 bases and V 3 bases, and 7 bases lay outside the gene matches. The V gene's germline CDR1 is LNHNV and CDR2 YYDKDF (reference sequence). This CDR3 is built from 15 residues. For the CDR3, the DNA is TGTGCCACCAGCAGGGACAGGGGGAGTACTCATGGCTACACCTTC. Translating gives CATSRDRGSTHGYTF.

The chain is built from TRBV10-3 and TRBJ1-5; D unresolved. The CDR3 runs to 12 residues. Germline V gives CDR1 ENHRY, CDR2 SYGVKD. Between the trimmed V and J ends, which lost 10 bases and 3 bases, there was a span of 10 bases. This CDR3 reads CATKEANQPQHF. CDR3 coding DNA: TGTGCCACCAAGGAGGCCAATCAGCCCCAGCATTTT.

This sequence joins TRBV7-6 and TRBJ2-3; no firm D call. Looked up from germline, CDR1 is SGHVS and CDR2 is FNYEAQ. The CDR3 is made up of 15 amino acids. V lost 1 base, J lost 0 bases, and 8 bases lay in between. CDR3 nucleotide sequence: TGTGCCAGCAGCTTAGGTCGGCCTAGCACAGATACGCAGTATTTT. This codes for CASSLGRPSTDTQYF.

The chain recombines TRBV29-1 with TRBJ2-2; possibly TRBD1 or TRBD2 for D (5 bases each). The V end was cut by 4 bases, the J end by 4 bases, with 16 bases between. The CDR3 totals 15 residues. CDR1 is SQVTM and CDR2 is ANQGSEA in the germline V gene. DNA for the CDR3: TGCAGCGTTGTTGGGGACCGGGCATCCACCGGGGAGCTGTTTTTT. Protein: CSVVGDRASTGELFF.

The chain joins TRBV14 to TRBJ2-1; TRBD2 matches at 8 bases. Trimming took 6 bases from V and 4 from J; bases not matched to a gene: 2. Germline values: CDR1 SGHDN, CDR2 FVKESK. The length of the CDR3 is 13 residues. Here the CDR3 reads CASRLAAYNEQFF. CDR3 coding DNA: TGTGCCAGCAGACTAGCGGCGTACAATGAGCAGTTCTTC.

The rearrangement joins TRBV7-2 to TRBJ2-7; the D is unclear. The V and J ends lost 2 bases and 7 bases respectively, with 12 bases between them. This CDR3 contains 13 residues. The germline CDR1 and CDR2 sequences are SGHTA and FQGNSA. The CDR3 loop is CASSLFYQAEQYF. CDR3 sequence (DNA): TGTGCCAGCAGCTTATTCTACCAAGCAGAGCAGTACTTC. The variable domain in full, completed from reference TRBV7-2 and TRBJ2-7, reads GAGVSQSPSNKVTEKGKDVELRCDPISGHTALYWYRQSLGQGLEFLIYFQGNSAPDKSGLPSDRFSAERTGGSVSTLTIQRTQQEDSAVYLCASSLFYQAEQYFGPGTRLTVT.

This chain links TRBV14 with TRBJ1-4; 8 bases align to TRBD1. Germline loops: CDR1 SGHDN, CDR2 FVKESK. The ends lost 2 bases at V and 8 bases at J; junction bases unmatched: 10. The CDR3 extends over 16 amino acids. This chain's CDR3 is CASSQLPGTGNEKLFF. The CDR3 DNA is TGTGCCAGCAGCCAACTCCCCGGGACAGGAAACGAAAAACTGTTTTTT.

About this clone: With only one base between it and a far larger clone, this is likely a read error. The J gene is TRBJ1-1, the V gene TRBV30, with D uncertain. CDR1 is GTSNPN, CDR2 SVGIG, per germline (reference sequence). The V end lost 5 bases, the J end lost 0 bases, and 10 bases lay between the germline ends. The CDR3 consists of 13 residues. This CDR3 reads CAWERNMNTEAFF. The CDR3 DNA sequence: TGTGCCTGGGAGAGAAACATGAACACTGAAGCTTTCTTT.